Listed below are T cell receptor beta chains from one sample, sequenced in a study of spatial heterogeneity in lung cancer. TCRdb recomputed calls from the 5' RACE reads with MiXCR, one row per CDR3 protein. The repertoire holds about 5,800 distinct CDR3 sequences, with about 13% as singletons. Material: normal lung tissue next to the tumor, obtained at surgery. The receptors derive from a female donor with early-stage non-small cell lung cancer. The CDR3 runs from the conserved cysteine through the conserved F or W. D genes are given only for firm matches. Clone size is given for some rows only: seen once, a few or many times, or a class if the clone is expanded.

>medium-sized|TRBJ2-3|TRBD2|TRBV20-1
CSADRGGRSDTQYF
TGCAGTGCCGATCGCGGGGGAAGGTCAGATACGCAGTATTTT
>many|TRBJ2-5|-|TRBV19
CASSIFRGETQYF
TGTGCCAGTAGTATATTTAGGGGAGAGACCCAGTACTTC
>-|TRBJ2-6|TRBD1|TRBV14
CASSQVGQGAIGANVLTF
TGTGCCAGCAGCCAAGTTGGACAGGGGGCAATTGGGGCCAACGTCCTGACTTTC
>few|TRBJ2-1|-|TRBV5-1
CASSLGPPGSYNEQFF
TGCGCCAGCAGCTTGGGCCCACCCGGGAGCTACAATGAGCAGTTCTTC
>many|TRBJ2-1|TRBD2|TRBV28
CASSLGGGRAHLF
TGTGCCAGCAGTTTAGGGGGCGGGAGGGCCCATCTCTTC
>-|TRBJ2-3|-|TRBV7-7
CASSRGEASTDTQYF
TGTGCCAGCAGCAGGGGAGAAGCTAGCACAGATACGCAGTATTTT
>medium-sized|TRBJ2-1|TRBD2|TRBV20-1
CSAPGTSGGWEQFF
TGCAGTGCTCCCGGGACTAGCGGAGGCTGGGAGCAGTTCTTC
>many|TRBJ1-1|-|TRBV7-3
CASSLQGNTEAFF
TGTGCCAGCAGCTTACAGGGGAACACTGAAGCTTTCTTT
>many|TRBJ2-3|TRBD1|TRBV29-1
CSVITGTVGYTQYF
TGCAGCGTCATAACCGGGACAGTTGGATATACGCAGTATTTT
>medium-sized|TRBJ1-3|-|TRBV7-2
CASSPGRFSGNTIYF
TGTGCCAGCAGCCCGGGACGGTTCTCTGGAAACACCATATATTTT
>many|TRBJ2-1|TRBD1|TRBV2
CASSERDRGNYNEQFF
TGTGCCAGCAGTGAACGGGACAGGGGTAACTACAATGAGCAGTTCTTC
>many|TRBJ1-2|-|TRBV7-9
CASSLIPGQGGYTF
TGTGCCAGCAGCTTAATTCCGGGGCAAGGCGGCTACACCTTC
>few|TRBJ1-2|-|TRBV20-1
CSALGRLNYGYTF
TGCAGTGCTCTAGGACGACTTAACTATGGCTACACCTTC
>medium-sized|TRBJ1-3|-|TRBV7-2
CASSPVVRGFSGNTIYF
TGTGCCAGCAGCCCGGTGGTGAGGGGCTTCTCTGGAAACACCATATATTTT
>many|TRBJ1-6|-|TRBV11-2
CASSLDLGPRSPLHF
TGTGCCAGCAGCTTAGATCTGGGGCCCCGCTCACCCCTCCACTTT
>many|TRBJ2-2|-|TRBV14
CASSPQDTGELFF
TGTGCCAGCAGCCCACAGGACACCGGGGAGCTGTTTTTT
>large|TRBJ2-3|TRBD2|TRBV12-3/TRBV12-4
CASSARLAGSTDTQYF
TGTGCCAGCAGTGCCCGACTAGCGGGGAGCACAGATACGCAGTATTTT
>many|TRBJ2-5|-|TRBV11-1
CASSLGGSGSETQYF
TGTGCCAGCAGCTTAGGCGGTAGCGGATCCGAGACCCAGTACTTC
>medium-sized|TRBJ1-4|-|TRBV6-5
CASSSQGRVEKLFF
TGTGCCAGCAGTTCACAGGGTCGGGTTGAAAAACTGTTTTTT
>-|TRBJ2-1|-|TRBV20-1
CSAQNYNEQFF
TGCAGTGCCCAGAACTACAATGAGCAGTTCTTC
>medium-sized|TRBJ2-2|-|TRBV7-2
CASSILAGTPVTGELFF
TGTGCCAGCAGCATACTGGCCGGGACCCCGGTCACCGGGGAGCTGTTTTTT
>many|TRBJ1-2|TRBD1|TRBV20-1
CSAHHTVGQGGYTF
TGCAGTGCTCACCACACTGTCGGACAGGGCGGCTACACCTTC
>many|TRBJ1-2|TRBD1|TRBV27
CASSLVTGGAHGYTF
TGTGCCAGCAGTTTAGTAACAGGGGGCGCGCATGGCTACACCTTC
>medium-sized|TRBJ1-2|TRBD1|TRBV6-6
CASVAGQFLLTF
TGTGCCAGCGTGGCGGGACAGTTCCTTTTAACCTTC
>few|TRBJ2-7|-|TRBV5-1
CASTRAGATYEQYF
TGCGCCAGCACGCGGGCAGGGGCGACCTACGAGCAGTACTTC
>-|TRBJ2-1|TRBD2|TRBV4-3
CASSQEFGLAGDYNEQFF
TGCGCCAGCAGCCAAGAGTTCGGACTAGCGGGGGACTACAATGAGCAGTTCTTC
>few|TRBJ2-1|TRBD1|TRBV5-1
CASSLDGTGAYNEQFF
TGCGCCAGCAGCTTGGATGGGACAGGGGCCTACAATGAGCAGTTCTTC
>many|TRBJ2-2|-|TRBV12-3/TRBV12-4
CASSTQMYGELFF
TGTGCCAGCAGTACACAAATGTATGGGGAGCTGTTTTTT
>many|TRBJ2-7|TRBD1|TRBV18
CATADRGGYEQYF
TGTGCCACCGCTGACAGGGGAGGATACGAGCAGTACTTC
>few|TRBJ1-1|-|TRBV20-1
CSASPSVNTEAFF
TGCAGTGCTAGTCCCAGCGTGAACACTGAAGCTTTCTTT
>-|TRBJ1-5|TRBD1|TRBV7-2
CASSPQGALGQPQHF
TGTGCCAGCAGCCCACAGGGGGCGCTGGGTCAGCCCCAGCATTTT
>medium-sized|TRBJ2-2|-|TRBV7-9
CASSSGVEINTGELFF
TGTGCCAGCAGCTCCGGCGTAGAAATCAACACCGGGGAGCTGTTTTTT
>medium-sized|TRBJ2-2|TRBD1|TRBV7-6
CASSLGPGGTGELFF
TGTGCCAGCAGCTTAGGTCCAGGGGGAACCGGGGAGCTGTTTTTT
>-|TRBJ1-5|-|TRBV5-1
CATSSDPRPQPQHF
TGCGCCACCAGCTCGGATCCACGACCCCAGCCCCAGCATTTT
>few|TRBJ1-1|TRBD1|TRBV12-3/TRBV12-4
CASSFGTVNTEAFF
TGTGCCAGCAGTTTCGGGACAGTGAACACTGAAGCTTTCTTT
>-|TRBJ2-7|TRBD2|TRBV5-6
CASSTKAVVRTSGTYEQYF
TGTGCCAGCAGCACGAAGGCGGTGGTGAGGACTAGCGGGACTTACGAGCAGTACTTC
>many|TRBJ1-3|-|TRBV28
CASSADRKTSGNTIYF
TGTGCCAGCAGCGCCGACAGGAAAACCTCTGGAAACACCATATATTTT